These T cell receptor beta chains were read from a single sample in a study of shared clonotypes between healthy human individuals. The assay was immunoSEQ multiplex PCR, and TCRdb's table has in-frame clones only and misses some. In the table there are about 2.1 million clones, 85% to 95% of which are singletons. Sequencing was done on a sample of naive CD8+ T cells from PBMCs. All receptors derive from a man aged 18 to 29 in good health. Some clones in this sample may be carry-over from other donors' samples. CDR3s include the opening cysteine and the closing phenylalanine or tryptophan. Fields, in order: J gene, D gene, V gene, CDR3 length, clone size, CDR3 protein, CDR3 DNA. A D gene is named only where the DNA matches it firmly. The size of a clone is reported for some rows only, either as once, few or many, or as a class for expanded clones.

j_gene: TRBJ2-7
d_gene: .
v_gene: TRBV6-5
len: 15
abundance: .
CDR3aa: CASSPRGSSHYEQYF
CDR3nt: TGTGCCAGCAGCCCCCGGGGGTCGTCGCACTACGAGCAGTACTTC

j_gene: TRBJ2-3
d_gene: .
v_gene: TRBV30
len: 15
abundance: .
CDR3aa: CAWSARGRAADTQYF
CDR3nt: TGTGCCTGGAGTGCCAGGGGTCGGGCGGCAGATACGCAGTATTTT

j_gene: TRBJ2-7
d_gene: .
v_gene: TRBV9
len: 12
abundance: .
CDR3aa: CASSTGGGEQYF
CDR3nt: TGTGCCAGCAGCACCGGGGGCGGCGAGCAGTACTTC

j_gene: TRBJ2-2
d_gene: .
v_gene: TRBV12-5
len: 14
abundance: .
CDR3aa: CASGFTGHTGELFF
CDR3nt: TGTGCTAGTGGTTTTACAGGGCACACCGGGGAGCTGTTTTTT

j_gene: TRBJ1-2
d_gene: TRBD1
v_gene: TRBV13
len: 13
abundance: few
CDR3aa: CASSLGQGGGYTF
CDR3nt: TGTGCCAGCAGCCTTGGACAGGGCGGGGGCTACACCTTC

j_gene: TRBJ2-7
d_gene: TRBD2
v_gene: TRBV9
len: 15
abundance: once
CDR3aa: CASSVSGSGSYEQYF
CDR3nt: TGTGCCAGCAGCGTTAGCGGGAGCGGATCCTACGAGCAGTACTTC

j_gene: TRBJ1-5
d_gene: TRBD1
v_gene: TRBV19
len: 15
abundance: .
CDR3aa: CASSPGTGSGQPQHF
CDR3nt: TGTGCCAGTAGTCCCGGGACAGGGTCGGGTCAGCCCCAGCATTTT

j_gene: TRBJ2-7
d_gene: .
v_gene: TRBV7-9
len: 15
abundance: .
CDR3aa: CASSPRDVSSYEQYF
CDR3nt: TGTGCCAGCAGCCCCCGGGACGTCTCCTCCTACGAGCAGTACTTC

j_gene: TRBJ1-5
d_gene: .
v_gene: TRBV28
len: 15
abundance: .
CDR3aa: CASSFGQGLNQPQHF
CDR3nt: TGTGCCAGCAGTTTCGGGCAGGGGCTTAATCAGCCCCAGCATTTT

j_gene: TRBJ2-2
d_gene: TRBD1
v_gene: TRBV23-1
len: 18
abundance: .
CDR3aa: CASTQVSRDRIRSGELFF
CDR3nt: TGCGCCAGTACCCAGGTAAGCCGGGACAGGATACGGTCCGGGGAGCTGTTTTTT

j_gene: TRBJ2-1
d_gene: .
v_gene: TRBV7-2
len: 14
abundance: once
CDR3aa: CASSDWTTSGEQFF
CDR3nt: TGTGCCAGCAGCGATTGGACTACGAGCGGTGAGCAGTTCTTC

j_gene: TRBJ2-1
d_gene: .
v_gene: TRBV6-1
len: 15
abundance: .
CDR3aa: CASSESRSWGNEQFF
CDR3nt: TGTGCCAGCAGTGAATCCAGGTCCTGGGGGAATGAGCAGTTCTTC

j_gene: TRBJ1-5
d_gene: .
v_gene: TRBV19
len: 15
abundance: .
CDR3aa: CASSIYSSENQPQHF
CDR3nt: TGTGCCAGTAGTATCTACAGTTCCGAAAATCAGCCCCAGCATTTT

j_gene: TRBJ1-2
d_gene: .
v_gene: TRBV27
len: 13
abundance: .
CDR3aa: CASSPRTDIGYTF
CDR3nt: TGTGCCAGCAGTCCCAGGACGGATATTGGCTACACCTTC

j_gene: TRBJ2-7
d_gene: TRBD1
v_gene: TRBV6-1
len: 15
abundance: .
CDR3aa: CASSANRDRGYEQYF
CDR3nt: TGTGCCAGCAGTGCCAACCGGGACAGGGGCTACGAGCAGTACTTC

j_gene: TRBJ2-7
d_gene: .
v_gene: TRBV11-1
len: 14
abundance: .
CDR3aa: CASSFGGGAYEQYF
CDR3nt: TGTGCCAGCAGCTTCGGTGGGGGCGCCTACGAGCAGTACTTC

j_gene: TRBJ1-5
d_gene: .
v_gene: TRBV6-6
len: 14
abundance: .
CDR3aa: CASSYGTLNQPQHF
CDR3nt: TGTGCCAGCAGTTACGGGACACTCAATCAGCCCCAGCATTTT

j_gene: TRBJ1-1
d_gene: .
v_gene: TRBV19
len: 13
abundance: once
CDR3aa: CASSIRPNTEAFF
CDR3nt: TGTGCCAGTAGTATTAGGCCGAACACTGAAGCTTTCTTT

j_gene: TRBJ1-5
d_gene: .
v_gene: TRBV5-8
len: 13
abundance: .
CDR3aa: CASSLVEGQPQHF
CDR3nt: TGTGCCAGCAGCTTGGTCGAGGGTCAGCCCCAGCATTTT

j_gene: TRBJ2-2
d_gene: .
v_gene: TRBV28
len: 11
abundance: few
CDR3aa: CASSFSWELFF
CDR3nt: TGTGCCAGCAGTTTTAGTTGGGAGCTGTTTTTT

j_gene: TRBJ2-1
d_gene: TRBD2
v_gene: TRBV29-1
len: 13
abundance: .
CDR3aa: CSLLAGGQNEQFF
CDR3nt: TGCAGCCTGTTAGCGGGAGGGCAAAATGAGCAGTTCTTC

j_gene: TRBJ2-7
d_gene: TRBD2
v_gene: TRBV11-2
len: 14
abundance: .
CDR3aa: CASSPSGSPYEQYF
CDR3nt: TGTGCCAGCAGCCCGAGCGGGAGTCCCTACGAGCAGTACTTC